This T cell receptor (beta chain) was recorded in a study of blood T cell repertoires in COVID-19. Study summary: The origin of the acute and convalescent COVID-19 samples was the United States, Italy and Spain. PBMCs, B-cell-depleted T cells, or T cells were the source of the cDNA or gDNA that made up the material.

In the original processing: Amplifying reference gene primers gave estimates of nucleated cell counts. The protocol was immunoSEQ multiplex PCR, while the TCRdb copy is restricted to in-frame clones and leaves out a portion. Clone size and V and J calls were adopted from that table, with D and trimming inferred from the DNA. The table has approximately 130,000 clones, almost 80% seen once. What was sequenced was peripheral blood. The sequence came from a human donor in a cohort sampled during active COVID-19.

The CDR3 region is CASSPQGASTDTQYF. The CDR3 DNA is TGTGCCAGCAGTCCCCAGGGTGCTAGCACAGATACGCAGTATTTT. This sequence joins TRBV6-2 or TRBV6-3 and TRBJ2-3; D may be TRBD1 (5 bases). The CDR3 has 15 residues. The germline CDR1 and CDR2 sequences are MNHEY and SVGEGT. The V gene lost 5 bases and the J gene lost 0 bases, with 12 bases spanning the gap.